This T cell receptor beta chain was sequenced during a study of OX40 agonist ivuxolimab in advanced cancers. Looking at the study overall: Dose-escalation subjects each had hepatocellular carcinoma, melanoma, renal cell or head and neck cancer.

This clone was seen only once. Its specificity is unknown. Trimming left V 6 bases short and J 12 bases short, with 6 bases between. The CDR3 extends over 10 amino acids. Germline V gene data show CDR1 as MNHNS and CDR2 as SASEGT. Patients were ruled out by autoimmune disease history or systemic immunosuppression. The table came from immunoSEQ multiplex PCR; TCRdb's copy has only in-frame clones and leaves some out. The sample comprises tens of thousands of clones, roughly 83% of which are singletons, and 20% to 25% rests with the top ten. Study-wide findings and caveats: Patients with a partial response at 0.1-3.0 mg/kg had among the lowest clonal expansion. Some patients who did not respond also had low normalized T-cell clonal expansion.

V usage is TRBV6-1 and J usage is TRBJ2-6; D ambiguous. The clonotype was recovered from an adult with an advanced solid tumor such as melanoma, head and neck, liver or kidney cancer. The sequenced sample was CD4+ or CD8+ T cells sorted from blood, obtained in a trial of the OX40 agonist ivuxolimab. CDR3 loop: CASRLGVLTF. The CDR3 DNA sequence: TGTGCCAGCAGATTAGGCGTCCTGACTTTC.